This T cell receptor beta chain was observed in a study of shared clonotypes between healthy human individuals (dated by TCRdb to the early 2020s). A note on the overall study: The cohort included a few men and two women between 18 and 49 years of age. To estimate repertoire size and how much clonotypes are shared between individuals, the study performed deep sequencing of blood TCR repertoires from about five healthy adults. To increase sequencing depth and limit assay-specific biases, different laboratories used diverse techniques to prepare libraries and sequence TCR repertoires. Leukapheresis yielded between about 0.9 and 9.5 billion PBMCs per donor.

Worth noting for this clone: Its antigen is still unknown. No base quality information exists; no much larger clone differs at one position.

TCR CDR3 regions were amplified from genomic DNA by multiplex PCR using the deep immunoSEQ assay. For each cell subset, the extracted genomic DNA was distributed evenly across all wells of several immunoSEQ 96-well plates, and each plate served as one replicate. Each replicate PCR for unsorted PBMC received about 300 ng genomic DNA, equal to approximately 30,000 T cell genomes. Ten immunoSEQ deep assay plates were used to sequence unsorted PBMC genomic DNA. Purified libraries were quantified with a Qubit 3.0 fluorometer, sized on a Bioanalyzer 2100, and re-quantified with the KAPA Library Quantification kit. A separate single-read 150-cycle Illumina NextSeq 550 flow cell was used to sequence each immunoSEQ 96-well plate. The original pipeline was this. Because only junctional sequences without quality scores were contained in the immunoSEQ output, filtering matching that applied to full-length reads could not be performed. To assign V/J genes and CDR3, sequences were annotated using PyIR, a Python wrapper for IgBLAST v1.9, with IMGT germline references. Reads were removed for weak V/J assignments (E-value above 1e-6), missing CDR3, stop codons, out-of-frame junctions, or ambiguous translated residues. V3J clonotypes were defined as sequences sharing an identical inferred V gene, J gene, and CDR3 amino acid sequence. Percentage overlap between repertoires was computed as shared unique clonotypes divided by the size of the smaller repertoire. Richness of each repertoire was evaluated using RTK rarefaction, the Chao1 estimator, and Recon v2.1 estimates of unobserved clonotypes. What TCRdb holds here is the immuneACCESS table cut down to in-frame rearrangements. Part of the clones is not present; checked against another copy, under half of the missing clones reflect an unresolved V gene, and the others are unexplained. D and trimming were read from the DNA, whereas the V and J calls and clone size are those reported in that table. The sample data list approximately 500,000 clones, and roughly 78% of these were observed just once. 13% of the sample is held by the ten biggest clonotypes.

CDR1 and CDR2 (MDHEN, SYDVKM) derive from the germline V gene. The CDR3 measures 15 amino acids from cysteine to phenylalanine. The CDR3 DNA has 45 bases and is translated from base 1. V is trimmed back by 4 bases and J by 1 base, and the junction contains 4 bases that no gene match accounts for. Study-wide conclusions, independent of this receptor: Sampling was limited to blood, and TCR repertoires in tissue likely differ from TCR repertoires in blood. Pairwise subsampling led to the expectation that sequencing depth would affect the degree of clonotype sharing among donors. The genetic and exposure-history diversity represented was limited by the small number of donors.

Healthy HIV-negative adults with no recently reported acute infections or vaccinations were included as donors. Every donor was a Caucasian adult living in Nashville, Tennessee, USA. For unsorted samples, about 90 million PBMCs were counted and genomic DNA was extracted with the QIAamp DNA Blood Mini kit. After blood collection by leukapheresis, PBMCs were isolated using Ficoll-Histopaque density gradient centrifugation and then cryopreserved in the vapor phase of liquid nitrogen. The sequencing sample was made of PBMCs. The origin of this receptor is a middle-aged woman in good health. Some clones in this sample may be carry-over from other donors' samples. In this chain, TRBV28 is recombined with TRBJ1-2, and 9 junctional nucleotides match TRBD1. The DNA reads as follows: TGTGCCAGCAGTTATTCGACAGGGGGTAACTATGGCTACACCTTC. Translated, this gives CASSYSTGGNYGYTF.